One sample yielded the 4 T cell receptor beta chains listed below, sequenced in a study of Ad26.COV2.S vaccination and SARS-CoV-2 variants. Using immunoSEQ multiplex PCR, the repertoire was profiled, and TCRdb retains in-frame clones only, with some absent. This repertoire shows around 500,000 clones, roughly nine tenths found once; its top ten account for roughly 1.7%. Regarding treatment: some 20 received Ad26.COV2.S at low or high dose, single or two shots; about 5 received placebo; per-sample allocation not given. After the first vaccine or placebo injection, samples were drawn on day 63. This sample comprised peripheral blood, obtained in a trial of Ad26.COV2.S vaccine versus placebo. The receptor source for this set is a person between 18 and 65 years old who received the Ad26.COV2.S COVID-19 vaccine or a placebo.

The V call is TRBV7-3, the J call TRBJ2-2; a weak D match, TRBD2 (6 bases). The V gene's germline CDR1 is SGHTA and CDR2 FQGTGA. V lost 5 bases, J lost 8 bases, and 12 bases lay in between. CDR3 length: 13 residues. The CDR3 here is CASSQKLAGELFF. DNA for the CDR3: TGTGCCAGCAGCCAAAAACTAGCTGGGGAGCTGTTTTTT.

The chain combines TRBV5-1 with TRBJ2-5; D is perhaps TRBD1 or TRBD2 (5 bases each). The germline V gene has CDR1 SGHRS and CDR2 YFSETQ. Trimming pared 5 bases from V and 1 base from J, leaving 15 bases between. CDR3 length: 15 amino acids. CDR3 sequence (DNA): TGCGCCAGCAGGCGCCTGGGGCGGGTCCAAGAGACCCAGTACTTC. Its protein is CASRRLGRVQETQYF.

This clone has a single count. The chain recombines TRBV9 with TRBJ2-5; 11 bases align to TRBD2. The CDR3 consists of 16 residues. CDR1 SGDLS and CDR2 YYNGEE come from the germline V gene. The V gene end was trimmed by 0 bases and the J gene end by 5 bases; junction bases not matched to a gene: 6. The CDR3 bases are TGTGCCAGCAGCGTAGGGCTAGCGGGAGGTCTGGAGACCCAGTACTTC. Amino acids: CASSVGLAGGLETQYF.

This chain connects TRBV4-2 to TRBJ2-2; D ambiguous. Germline CDR1 is LGHNA and CDR2 is YNFKEQ. The CDR3 is 15 residues long. Trimming pared 2 bases from V and 6 bases from J, leaving 13 bases between. The CDR3 loop is CASSQRIGPAGELFF. In nucleotides, the CDR3 is TGTGCCAGCAGCCAACGAATTGGGCCTGCCGGGGAGCTGTTTTTT.